The 9 T cell receptor beta chains given below trace back to one sample, sequenced in a study of cytotoxic CD8 clonotypes in ibrutinib-treated CLL. Measured with immunoSEQ multiplex PCR; TCRdb has only the in-frame clones, and not every one. The table has over 25,000 clones, 76% seen once; the top ten hold 40% to 60%. Sequenced here: PBMCs, sampled after 36 months of ibrutinib treatment. These receptors all come from a human donor with chronic lymphocytic leukemia.

The V and J genes are TRBV11-2 and TRBJ2-5; the D gene could be TRBD1 or TRBD2 (5 bases each). Germline CDR1 is SGHAT and CDR2 is FQNNGV. CDR3 length: 16 amino acids. Trimming left V 5 bases short and J 5 bases short, with 21 bases between. The CDR3 region is CASSISRGSRWETQYF. The CDR3 bases are TGTGCCAGCAGCATCTCGAGGGGCTCCCGCTGGGAGACCCAGTACTTC.

The chain combines TRBV4-1 with TRBJ1-1; no definite D call. CDR1 is MGHRA and CDR2 is YSYEKL in the germline V gene. This CDR3 is 17 amino acids long. V was clipped by 1 base and J by 12 bases, with 27 bases between them. The CDR3 DNA reads TGCGCCAGCAGCCAAGGTGTAGCGATACTCACCCATACAGACTCTTTCTTT. It specifies CASSQGVAILTHTDSFF.

This rearrangement joins TRBV15 to TRBJ2-7, with 10 bases that match TRBD1. CDR1 is LNHNV, CDR2 YYDKDF, per germline (reference sequence). The V and J ends lost 4 bases and 3 bases, in that order; junction bases with no gene match: 6. The CDR3 spans 15 residues. CDR3 DNA sequence: TGTGCCACCAGCAACTCCAGGACAGGGGGCTACGAGCAGTACTTC. Translation: CATSNSRTGGYEQYF.

This chain links TRBV29-1 with TRBJ2-7; the D gene is possibly TRBD1 (5 bases). The CDR3 is 12 amino acids. The germline V gene has CDR1 SQVTM and CDR2 ANQGSEA. With 7 bases removed from V and 3 bases from J, the gap between germline ends came to 13 bases. The CDR3 sequence is CSARQTNYEQYF. The CDR3 DNA reads as TGCAGCGCTCGACAGACCAACTACGAGCAGTACTTC.

This chain joins TRBV4-1 and TRBJ1-2; no firm D call. With 0 bases removed from V and 3 bases from J, the gap between germline ends came to 8 bases. Germline values: CDR1 MGHRA, CDR2 YSYEKL. The CDR3 consists of 14 residues. The chain's CDR3 is CASSQDPGDYGYTF. The CDR3 DNA reads as TGCGCCAGCAGCCAAGACCCGGGAGACTATGGCTACACCTTC.

This clone was recorded only once. The chain combines TRBV5-1 with TRBJ2-7, with 8 bases identical to TRBD1. J was trimmed by 3 bases and V by 5 bases; bases with no gene match: 7. The CDR3 runs 14 residues. Germline V lookup: CDR1 SGHRS, CDR2 YFSETQ. Here the CDR3 DNA reads TGCGCCAGCAGGGCGGGAACAGGGGGCTACGAGCAGTACTTC. Its translation is CASRAGTGGYEQYF. The complete variable domain, with remaining parts taken from reference TRBV5-1 and TRBJ2-7, reads KAGVTQTPRYLIKTRGQQVTLSCSPISGHRSVSWYQQTPGQGLQFLFEYFSETQRNKGNFPGRFSGRQFSNSRSEMNVSTLELGDSALYLCASRAGTGGYEQYFGPGTRLTVT.

V gene TRBV11-3 combines with J gene TRBJ2-1, with TRBD2 identical over 8 bases. The V gene end was trimmed by 5 bases and the J gene end by 9 bases; junction bases not matched to a gene: 9. The CDR3 has 14 amino acids. CDR1 and CDR2 from the germline V gene are SGHNT and YENEEA. Here the CDR3 reads CASSASGTRVEQFF. CDR3 bases: TGTGCCAGCAGCGCTTCCGGGACTAGGGTTGAGCAGTTCTTC.

The chain has TRBV2 and TRBJ1-4, with TRBD1 identical over 10 bases. Unmatched junction bases numbered 10, after V lost 10 bases and J lost 8 bases. The CDR3 sequence is 14 residues long. From germline, CDR1 is SNHLY and CDR2 FYNNEI. The CDR3 nucleotides are TGTGCCACAAGACAGGGGGCGGTTTACGAAAAACTGTTTTTT. It translates to CATRQGAVYEKLFF.

This clone was found a few times. The CDR3: CASSIGGVGTEAFF. CDR3 coding DNA: TGTGCCAGTAGTATAGGAGGGGTAGGCACTGAAGCTTTCTTT. The V call is TRBV19, the J call TRBJ1-1; D perhaps matches TRBD1 (5 bases). V lost 1 base to trimming and J lost 4 bases, with 10 bases between them. The CDR3 is 14 amino acids. Looked up from germline, CDR1 is LNHDA and CDR2 is SQIVND (reference sequence).